The 29 T cell receptor beta chains reported below all come from one sample, sequenced in a study of cytomegalovirus exposure and HLA in healthy donors. Amplification used 60 Vbeta primers and 13 Jbeta primers. Using immunoSEQ multiplex PCR, the repertoire was profiled, and TCRdb retains in-frame clones only, with some absent. The top ten clones hold under 0.8% of a sample with approximately 220,000 clones, more than 65% of them seen once. The sequencing input was PBMCs. Receptors originate from a man between 18 and 35 years old in good health and CMV-seronegative.

V is TRBV11-2 and J is TRBJ2-1; 10 bases align to TRBD1. CDR1 and CDR2 from the germline V gene are SGHAT and FQNNGV. CDR3 size: 15 residues. With V trimmed by 4 bases and J by 2 bases, 2 bases remained unmatched. DNA of the CDR3: TGTGCCAGCAGCTCGACAGGGGGCCCCTACAATGAGCAGTTCTTC. Its protein is CASSSTGGPYNEQFF. Filled out from reference TRBV11-2 and TRBJ2-1, the complete variable domain reads EAGVAQSPRYKIIEKRQSVAFWCNPISGHATLYWYQQILGQGPKLLIQFQNNGVVDDSQLPKDRFSAERLKGVDSTLKIQPAKLEDSAVYLCASSSTGGPYNEQFFGPGTRLTVL.

A few counts support this clone. J is TRBJ2-7 and V is TRBV4-1, with 7 bases matching TRBD1. The length of the CDR3 is 15 residues. In germline, CDR1 is MGHRA, CDR2 YSYEKL. Trimming removed 4 bases from V and 4 bases from J; junction bases left unmatched: 10. The CDR3: CASSPSEDRRYEQYF. In DNA form, the CDR3 reads TGCGCCAGCAGCCCCTCTGAGGACAGGCGTTACGAGCAGTACTTC.

The chain joins TRBV10-3 to TRBJ2-3; TRBD1 agrees at 7 bases. Trimming at V came to 11 bases and at J to 0 bases, leaving 8 bases not matched to a gene. In germline, CDR1 is ENHRY, CDR2 SYGVKD. The CDR3 consists of 14 residues. CDR3 sequence (DNA): TGTGCCTCACGGACAGGAGGTAGCACAGATACGCAGTATTTT. Translated, it gives CASRTGGSTDTQYF.

This clone was found once. The V call is TRBV7-3, the J call TRBJ2-1; a possible D gene is TRBD2 (6 bases). V was pared by 2 bases and J by 8 bases, with 13 bases between. The CDR3 contains 14 residues. From germline, CDR1 is SGHTA and CDR2 FQGTGA. CDR3 DNA sequence: TGTGCCAGCAGCTTACAAGGGCGGAGGGATGAGCAGTTCTTC. Translating it yields CASSLQGRRDEQFF.

This chain links TRBV9 with TRBJ1-3; perhaps TRBD1 as D (5 bases). The CDR3 loop spans 12 amino acids. V was trimmed by 4 bases and J by 8 bases, leaving 10 bases between them. The germline CDR1 and CDR2 sequences are SGDLS and YYNGEE. DNA of the CDR3: TGTGCCAGCAGCCGGGTAGGGGACACCATATATTTT. The encoded protein is CASSRVGDTIYF.

V and J are TRBV4-1 and TRBJ1-2, with 9 bases aligning to TRBD1. Trimming cost V 0 bases and J 6 bases; bases outside gene matches: 8. CDR1 MGHRA and CDR2 YSYEKL come from the germline V gene. This CDR3 is 16 amino acids long. The CDR3 loop is CASSQDGTGSLDGYTF. The CDR3 coding sequence is TGCGCCAGCAGCCAAGACGGGACAGGGTCCCTAGATGGCTACACCTTC.

The J gene is TRBJ1-1, the V gene TRBV2; 8 nucleotides agree with TRBD1. The germline V gene has CDR1 SNHLY and CDR2 FYNNEI. The CDR3 spans 14 residues. V was clipped by 6 bases and J by 4 bases; unmatched bases: 7. Written as DNA, the CDR3 is TGTGCCAGCAGGACAGGGGAACTTAGCACTGAAGCTTTCTTT. This translates into CASRTGELSTEAFF.

This chain joins TRBV2 and TRBJ1-4, with D uncertain. Trimming left V 4 bases short and J 3 bases short, with 12 bases between. This CDR3 spans 15 amino acids. Germline assignment: CDR1 SNHLY and CDR2 FYNNEI. This CDR3 reads CASSVTGSPNEKLFF. The CDR3, as DNA: TGTGCCAGCAGTGTTACGGGAAGTCCTAATGAAAAACTGTTTTTT.

J is TRBJ1-4 and V is TRBV2; 9 bases line up with TRBD1. CDR3 length: 14 residues. With 5 bases clipped from V and 3 bases from J, the junction kept 1 base outside the gene matches. Germline V gene lookup returns CDR1 SNHLY and CDR2 FYNNEI. CDR3 nucleotides: TGTGCCAGCAGTAGACAGGGGGCTAATGAAAAACTGTTTTTT. Its translation: CASSRQGANEKLFF. Based on the CDR3 plus reference TRBV2 and TRBJ1-4, the full variable domain is EPEVTQTPSHQVTQMGQEVILRCVPISNHLYFYWYRQILGQKVEFLVSFYNNEISEKSEIFDDQFSVERPDGSNFTLKIRSTKLEDSAMYFCASSRQGANEKLFFGSGTQLSVL.

This chain uses TRBV2 with TRBJ2-1; 12 bases are a match to TRBD2. The CDR3 totals 17 residues. The germline gives CDR1 SNHLY, CDR2 FYNNEI. The junction had 10 bases not matched to a gene; V was cut back by 6 bases and J by 4 bases. The CDR3 coding sequence is TGTGCCAGCAGAGCCCGGACTAGCGGGACGACTTACAATGAGCAGTTCTTC. This encodes CASRARTSGTTYNEQFF.

Only one count was recorded for this clone. V gene TRBV5-1 combines with J gene TRBJ1-3; D is unresolved. V was cut by 3 bases and J by 0 bases, with 10 bases left in between. The CDR3 spans 15 residues. Germline CDR1 SGHRS, CDR2 YFSETQ. The CDR3 loop is CASSYKTGSGNTIYF. In nucleotides, the CDR3 is TGCGCCAGCAGCTACAAAACGGGCTCTGGAAACACCATATATTTT.

The chain couples TRBV7-9 to TRBJ1-1, with D unresolved. Trimming took 3 bases from V and 0 from J, leaving 8 bases between them. CDR3 length: 14 amino acids. Germline lookup yields CDR1 SEHNR and CDR2 FQNEAQ (reference sequence). DNA of the CDR3: TGTGCCAGCAGCTTTAGCACCCTGAACACTGAAGCTTTCTTT. Its translation is CASSFSTLNTEAFF.

CDR3 nucleotides: TGTGCCAGCTCACCACGGACAGGGAATCAAGAGACCCAGTACTTC. Encoded protein: CASSPRTGNQETQYF. The V gene is TRBV18, the J gene TRBJ2-5; 8 bases map to TRBD1. The CDR3 consists of 15 residues. Losses at the gene ends were 1 base for V and 2 bases for J; bases not matched to a gene: 3. Germline-derived CDR1 and CDR2 are KGHSH and LQKENI.

The chain combines TRBV5-6 with TRBJ2-1; 11 bases line up with TRBD1. This CDR3 has 16 residues. Germline values: CDR1 SGHDT, CDR2 YYEEEE. Trimming took 3 bases from V and 1 from J; bases not matched to a gene: 3. The CDR3 nucleotides read TGTGCCAGCAGCTCAAGGGACAGGGGGTCCTACAATGAGCAGTTCTTC. This codes for CASSSRDRGSYNEQFF.

The chain recombines TRBV10-2 with TRBJ2-3, with a weak D call TRBD1 (5 bases). Germline CDR1 WSHSY, CDR2 SAAADI. The CDR3 spans 14 residues. With 6 bases removed from V and 3 bases from J, the gap between germline ends came to 13 bases. CDR3 nucleotides: TGCGCCAGCAGGACAGTGTACGAGACAGATACGCAGTATTTT. Protein product: CASRTVYETDTQYF.

This clone was seen a handful of times. The genes are TRBV2 and TRBJ2-1, with D perhaps TRBD2 (6 bases). The CDR3 is made up of 15 amino acids. The germline V gene has CDR1 SNHLY and CDR2 FYNNEI. Between the trimmed V and J ends, which lost 4 bases and 4 bases, there was a span of 14 bases. The CDR3 DNA sequence: TGTGCCAGCAGTGGGTATAGCGGATCATACAATGAGCAGTTCTTC. Residues: CASSGYSGSYNEQFF.

The chain combines TRBV5-1 with TRBJ2-3; 9 bases align to TRBD1. There are 16 residues in the CDR3. Trimming cost V 0 bases and J 3 bases; bases outside gene matches: 5. CDR1 and CDR2 (germline): SGHRS, YFSETQ. The CDR3 DNA sequence: TGCGCCAGCAGCTTGGGGGGACAGGGAAATACAGATACGCAGTATTTT. It codes for CASSLGGQGNTDTQYF.

This rearrangement joins TRBV2 to TRBJ1-5; D is uncertain. There are 14 residues in the CDR3. CDR1 and CDR2 (germline): SNHLY, FYNNEI. V lost 1 base and J lost 3, with 7 bases in between. The CDR3 DNA follows: TGTGCCAGCAGTGAAGGGCAGGACAATCAGCCCCAGCATTTT. Translation: CASSEGQDNQPQHF.

The chain carries TRBV5-1 and TRBJ2-7; TRBD2 aligns across 9 bases. V gave up 4 bases and J gave up 7 bases; unmatched junction bases: 15. The germline V gene encodes CDR1 SGHRS and CDR2 YFSETQ. The CDR3 contains 16 residues. CDR3 bases: TGCGCCAGCAGCGGGAGGGCATTTAGCGGGAGTCAGGAGCAGTACTTC. Amino acids: CASSGRAFSGSQEQYF.

In its sample, this clone was seen once. V is TRBV7-9 and J is TRBJ1-4, with TRBD1 matching over 9 bases. V shed 5 bases, J shed 8 bases, and the junction held 9 bases outside the gene matches. In germline, CDR1 is SEHNR, CDR2 FQNEAQ (reference sequence). The length of the CDR3 is 15 residues. CDR3 loop: CASSIGQGRREKLFF. DNA of the CDR3: TGTGCCAGCAGCATCGGACAGGGGAGAAGAGAAAAACTGTTTTTT.

The genes are TRBV28 and TRBJ2-3, with D possibly TRBD2 on 7 matching bases. The CDR3 loop spans 15 amino acids. Germline V lookup: CDR1 MDHEN, CDR2 SYDVKM. V was pared by 4 bases and J by 6 bases, with 17 bases between. The CDR3 spells CASSSPAGRGDTQYF. The CDR3 nucleotides read TGTGCCAGCAGTTCCCCAGCGGGAAGGGGGGATACGCAGTATTTT. Full variable domain (outside the CDR3, taken from reference TRBV28 and TRBJ2-3): DVKVTQSSRYLVKRTGEKVFLECVQDMDHENMFWYRQDPGLGLRLIYFSYDVKMKEKGDIPEGYSVSREKKERFSLILESASTNQTSMYLCASSSPAGRGDTQYFGPGTRLTVL.

The chain couples TRBV28 to TRBJ2-7, with D uncertain. Trimming left V 5 bases short and J 3 bases short, with 14 bases between. Germline V CDR1 and CDR2: MDHEN, SYDVKM. CDR3 length: 14 residues. The CDR3 coding sequence is TGTGCCAGCAGTCCTCGGAGTGAGGTCTACGAGCAGTACTTC. This sequence encodes CASSPRSEVYEQYF.

The rearrangement uses TRBV11-2 and TRBJ2-3, with D possibly being TRBD1 (5 bases). Germline V gene lookup returns CDR1 SGHAT and CDR2 FQNNGV. V shed 3 bases and J shed 4 bases, with 14 bases lying between them. CDR3 length: 15 residues. CDR3 loop: CASSFLGLGADTQYF. As DNA, the CDR3 is TGTGCCAGCAGCTTCCTGGGGCTCGGTGCAGATACGCAGTATTTT.

The V call is TRBV27, the J call TRBJ1-2; D possibly corresponds to TRBD1 (6 bases). The ends were cut back, 6 bases at V and 4 bases at J, with 15 bases in the middle. The germline V gene has CDR1 MNHEY and CDR2 SMNVEV (reference sequence). The CDR3 is 14 residues long. The chain's CDR3 is CASSLDRKVYGYTF. For the CDR3, the DNA is TGTGCCAGCAGCTTGGACAGAAAAGTCTATGGCTACACCTTC.

The chain carries TRBV10-3 and TRBJ1-1, with 7 bases fitting TRBD1. The CDR3 is made up of 18 amino acids. Per germline, CDR1 ENHRY and CDR2 SYGVKD. V dropped 6 bases and J dropped 1; count of bases not matched to a gene: 17. CDR3 in amino acids: CAIRPRGTDSHWNTEAFF. CDR3 DNA: TGTGCCATCAGACCTAGGGGGACAGACTCCCATTGGAACACTGAAGCTTTCTTT.

This chain connects TRBV7-3 to TRBJ2-7, with D maybe TRBD1 (6 bases). V lost 5 bases and J lost 0, with 14 bases in between. The CDR3 extends over 15 amino acids. CDR1 is SGHTA, CDR2 FQGTGA, per germline. The CDR3 DNA is TGTGCCAGCAGCCCAGGCTGGGGGCTCTCCTACGAGCAGTACTTC. It specifies CASSPGWGLSYEQYF.

The chain carries TRBV28 and TRBJ1-1; 8 nucleotides line up with TRBD1. Per germline, CDR1 MDHEN and CDR2 SYDVKM. J lost 3 bases, V lost 4 bases, and 7 bases had no gene match. CDR3 size: 15 residues. CDR3 nucleotides: TGTGCCAGCAGTTCTTACAGGGGGTCGGACACTGAAGCTTTCTTT. Translation: CASSSYRGSDTEAFF.

This chain connects TRBV10-3 to TRBJ2-2; 9 nucleotides match TRBD2. The CDR3 runs 16 residues. Trimming cost V 3 bases and J 5 bases; bases outside gene matches: 7. In germline, CDR1 is ENHRY, CDR2 SYGVKD. The CDR3 sequence is CAISDLIAGVTGELFF. CDR3 nucleotide sequence: TGTGCCATCAGTGATCTAATAGCGGGAGTTACCGGGGAGCTGTTTTTT.

Only one count was recorded for this clone. The chain links TRBV27 to TRBJ2-5; D is perhaps TRBD2 (6 bases). The J call is doubtful: the DNA matches TRBJ2-7 better. The CDR3 runs to 15 residues. Germline values: CDR1 MNHEY, CDR2 SMNVEV (reference sequence). The CDR3 DNA is TGTGCCAGCAGCCCTACCTCCGGGAGACACTACGAGCAGTACTTC. Translating gives CASSPTSGRHYEQYF.